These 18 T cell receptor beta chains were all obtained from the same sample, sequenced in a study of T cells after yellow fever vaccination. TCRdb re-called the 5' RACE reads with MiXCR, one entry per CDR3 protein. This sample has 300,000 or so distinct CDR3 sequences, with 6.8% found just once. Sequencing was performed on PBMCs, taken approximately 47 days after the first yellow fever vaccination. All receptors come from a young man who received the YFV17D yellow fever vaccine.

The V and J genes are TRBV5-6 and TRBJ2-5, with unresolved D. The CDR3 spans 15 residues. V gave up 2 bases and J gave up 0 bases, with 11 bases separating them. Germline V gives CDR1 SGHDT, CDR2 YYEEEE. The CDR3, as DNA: TGTGCCAGCAGCTTTTGGGATTGGTACCAAGAGACCCAGTACTTC. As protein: CASSFWDWYQETQYF.

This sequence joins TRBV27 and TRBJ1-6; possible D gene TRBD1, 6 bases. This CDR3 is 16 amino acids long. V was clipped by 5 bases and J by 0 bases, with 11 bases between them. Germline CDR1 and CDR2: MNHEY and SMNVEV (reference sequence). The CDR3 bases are TGTGCCAGCAGTCCGACAGGAGGCTCCTATAATTCACCCCTCCACTTT. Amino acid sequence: CASSPTGGSYNSPLHF.

The CDR3 DNA sequence: TGTGCCAGTAGCCTCCAGGGATTGCGACTCTACGAGCAGTACTTC. It translates to CASSLQGLRLYEQYF. The chain is built from TRBV6-1 and TRBJ2-7, with D possibly TRBD1 on 5 matching bases. This CDR3 region has 15 residues. Germline V gene sequence: CDR1 MNHNS, CDR2 SASEGT. V was clipped by 9 bases and J by 3 bases, with 21 bases between them.

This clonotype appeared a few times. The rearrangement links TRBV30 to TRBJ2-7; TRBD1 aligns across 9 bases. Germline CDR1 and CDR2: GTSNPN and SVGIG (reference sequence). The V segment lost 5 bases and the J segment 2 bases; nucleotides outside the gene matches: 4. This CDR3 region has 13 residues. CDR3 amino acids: CAWAGTGTYEQYF. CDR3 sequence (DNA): TGTGCCTGGGCTGGGACAGGGACCTACGAGCAGTACTTC. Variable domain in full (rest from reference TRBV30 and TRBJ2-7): SQTIHQWPATLVQPVGSPLSLECTVEGTSNPNLYWYRQAAGRGLQLLFYSVGIGQISSEVPQNLSASRPQDRQFILSSKKLLLSDSGFYLCAWAGTGTYEQYFGPGTRLTVT.

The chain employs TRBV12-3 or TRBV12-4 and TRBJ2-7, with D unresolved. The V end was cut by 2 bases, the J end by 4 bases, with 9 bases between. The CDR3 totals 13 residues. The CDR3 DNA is TGTGCCAGCAGTTTAAACACTATTTACGAGCAGTACGTC. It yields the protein CASSLNTIYEQYV.

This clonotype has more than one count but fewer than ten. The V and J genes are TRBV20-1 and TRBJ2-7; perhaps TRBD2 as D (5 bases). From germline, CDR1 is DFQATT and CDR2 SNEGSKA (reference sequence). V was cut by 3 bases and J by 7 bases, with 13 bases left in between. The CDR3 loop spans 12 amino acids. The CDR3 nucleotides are TGCAGTGCTAGGGGTGAGGGATGGGAGCAGTACTTC. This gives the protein CSARGEGWEQYF.

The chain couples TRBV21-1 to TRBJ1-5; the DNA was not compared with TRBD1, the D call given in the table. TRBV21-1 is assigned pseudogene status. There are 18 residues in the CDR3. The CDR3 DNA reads TGTGCCAGCAGCAAAACCGACAGGGGCCCGTATAGCAATCAGCCCCAGCATTTT. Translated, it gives CASSKTDRGPYSNQPQHF.

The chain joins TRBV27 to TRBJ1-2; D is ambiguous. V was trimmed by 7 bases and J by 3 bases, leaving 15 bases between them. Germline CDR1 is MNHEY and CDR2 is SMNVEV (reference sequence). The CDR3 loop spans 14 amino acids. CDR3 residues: CASTASQSDYGYTF. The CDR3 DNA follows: TGTGCCAGCACCGCTTCACAGTCAGACTATGGCTACACCTTC.

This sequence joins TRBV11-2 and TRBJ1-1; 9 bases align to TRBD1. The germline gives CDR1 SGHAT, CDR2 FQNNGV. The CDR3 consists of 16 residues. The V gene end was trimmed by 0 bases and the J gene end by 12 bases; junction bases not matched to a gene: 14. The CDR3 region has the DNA TGTGCCAGCAGCTTAGATCGACAGGCTGGGACAGGGAGAACTTTCTTT. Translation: CASSLDRQAGTGRTFF.

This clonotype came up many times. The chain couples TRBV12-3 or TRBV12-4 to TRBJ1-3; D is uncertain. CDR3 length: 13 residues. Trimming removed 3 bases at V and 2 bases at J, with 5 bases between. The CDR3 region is CASSLYAGNTIYF. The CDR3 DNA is TGTGCCAGCAGTTTGTATGCTGGAAACACCATATATTTT.

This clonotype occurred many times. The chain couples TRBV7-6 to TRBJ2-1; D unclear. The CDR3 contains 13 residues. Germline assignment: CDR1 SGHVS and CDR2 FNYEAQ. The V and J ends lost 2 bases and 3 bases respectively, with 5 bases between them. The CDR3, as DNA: TGTGCCAGCAGCTTACAGGTCTACAATGAGCAGTTCTTC. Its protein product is CASSLQVYNEQFF.

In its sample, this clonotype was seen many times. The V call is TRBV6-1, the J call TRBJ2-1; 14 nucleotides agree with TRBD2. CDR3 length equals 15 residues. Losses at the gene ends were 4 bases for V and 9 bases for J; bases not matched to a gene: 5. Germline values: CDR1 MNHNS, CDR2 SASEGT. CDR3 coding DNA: TGTGCCAGCAGTGTCGGGACTAGCGGGGGCGGTGAGCAGTTCTTC. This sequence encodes CASSVGTSGGGEQFF.

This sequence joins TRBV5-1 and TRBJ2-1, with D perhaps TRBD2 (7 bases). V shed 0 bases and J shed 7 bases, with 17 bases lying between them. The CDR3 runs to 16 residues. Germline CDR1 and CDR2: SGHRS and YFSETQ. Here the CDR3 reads CASSLGGGVRENEQFF. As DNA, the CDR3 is TGCGCCAGCAGCTTGGGAGGGGGGGTCCGGGAGAATGAGCAGTTCTTC.

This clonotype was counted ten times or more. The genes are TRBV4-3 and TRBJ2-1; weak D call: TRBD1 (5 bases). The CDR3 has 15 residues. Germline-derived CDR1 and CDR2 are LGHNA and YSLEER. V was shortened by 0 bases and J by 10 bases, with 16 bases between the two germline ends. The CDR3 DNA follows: TGCGCCAGCAGCCAAGAAGGGGCCAGTTTGAGCGAGCAGTTCTTC. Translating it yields CASSQEGASLSEQFF.

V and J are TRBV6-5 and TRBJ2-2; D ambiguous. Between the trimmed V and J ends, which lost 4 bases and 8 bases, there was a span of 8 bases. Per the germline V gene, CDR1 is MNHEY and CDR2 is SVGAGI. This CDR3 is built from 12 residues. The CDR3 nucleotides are TGTGCCAGCAGTTTCCTTGGAGGGGAGCTGTTTTTT. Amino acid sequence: CASSFLGGELFF.

Here the CDR3 reads CASSAALLAGPQETQYF. As DNA, the CDR3 is TGTGCCAGCAGTGCAGCGCTACTAGCGGGGCCCCAAGAGACCCAGTACTTC. The J gene is TRBJ2-5, the V gene TRBV12-3 or TRBV12-4; 10 bases map to TRBD2. V shed 5 bases, J shed 1 base, and the junction held 10 bases outside the gene matches. The length of the CDR3 is 17 residues.

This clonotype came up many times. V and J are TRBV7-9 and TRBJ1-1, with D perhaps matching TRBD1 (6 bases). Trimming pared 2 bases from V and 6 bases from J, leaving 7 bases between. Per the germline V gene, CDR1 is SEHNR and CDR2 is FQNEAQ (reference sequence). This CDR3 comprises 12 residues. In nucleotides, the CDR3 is TGTGCCAGCAGCTTAAGGGGGGCTGAAGCTTTCTTT. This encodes CASSLRGAEAFF.

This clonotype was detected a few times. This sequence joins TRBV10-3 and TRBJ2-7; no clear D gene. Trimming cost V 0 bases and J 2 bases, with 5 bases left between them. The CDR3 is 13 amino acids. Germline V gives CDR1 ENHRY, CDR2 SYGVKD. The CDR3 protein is CAISESVAYEQYF. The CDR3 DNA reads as TGTGCCATCAGTGAGTCGGTCGCCTACGAGCAGTACTTC.